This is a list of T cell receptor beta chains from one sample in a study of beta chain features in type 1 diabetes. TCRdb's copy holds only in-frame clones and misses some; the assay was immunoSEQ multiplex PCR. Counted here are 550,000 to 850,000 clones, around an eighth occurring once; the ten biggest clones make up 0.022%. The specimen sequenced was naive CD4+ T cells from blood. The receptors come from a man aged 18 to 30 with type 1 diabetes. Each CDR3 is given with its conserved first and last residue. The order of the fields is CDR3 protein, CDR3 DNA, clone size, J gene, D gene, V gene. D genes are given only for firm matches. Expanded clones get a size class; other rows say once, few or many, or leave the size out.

CASSPADNYGYTF,TGTGCCAGCAGCCCGGCTGATAACTATGGCTACACCTTC,.,TRBJ1-2,.,TRBV9
CASNDRGPSSGANVLTF,TGTGCCAGCAATGACAGGGGCCCCAGCTCTGGGGCCAACGTCCTGACTTTC,few,TRBJ2-6,TRBD1,TRBV6-1
CASSTSDRRNQPQHF,TGTGCCAGTAGTACCTCCGACAGGAGGAATCAGCCCCAGCATTTT,few,TRBJ1-5,.,TRBV19
CAWSPGQGTGEQYF,TGTGCCTGGAGTCCGGGACAGGGAACGGGTGAGCAGTACTTC,.,TRBJ2-7,TRBD1,TRBV30
CAWSVGANQPQHF,TGTGCCTGGTCGGTAGGGGCCAATCAGCCCCAGCATTTT,few,TRBJ1-5,.,TRBV30
CAWSVGFRGTQYF,TGTGCCTGGAGTGTCGGGTTCCGGGGGACCCAGTACTTC,.,TRBJ2-5,.,TRBV30
CASSLVPDGDIQYF,TGTGCCAGCAGCTTAGTGCCCGACGGGGACATTCAGTACTTC,few,TRBJ2-4,.,TRBV7-2
CASSLRTGPQAFF,TGTGCCAGCAGTCTAAGGACAGGCCCGCAAGCTTTCTTT,.,TRBJ1-1,TRBD1,TRBV6-5
CAWARDSGGADTQYF,TGTGCCTGGGCTCGGGATAGCGGGGGTGCAGATACGCAGTATTTT,few,TRBJ2-3,TRBD2,TRBV30
CASSRTSGTDTQYF,TGTGCCAGCAGCCGGACTAGCGGCACAGATACGCAGTATTTT,few,TRBJ2-3,TRBD2,TRBV6-5
CASSKAVTGDLTEAFF,TGTGCCAGCAGCAAAGCTGTGACAGGGGACCTCACTGAAGCTTTCTTT,.,TRBJ1-1,.,TRBV21-1
CASSSPGWYQETQYF,TGTGCCAGCAGTTCGCCCGGGTGGTACCAAGAGACCCAGTACTTC,few,TRBJ2-5,.,TRBV25-1
CASLPDRNYGYTF,TGTGCCAGCCTACCGGACAGAAACTATGGCTACACCTTC,.,TRBJ1-2,.,TRBV6-1
CASSLTGDNYGYTF,TGCGCCAGCAGCTTGACAGGTGACAACTATGGCTACACCTTC,few,TRBJ1-2,.,TRBV5-1
CASSSRQNNQPQHF,TGTGCCAGCAGTTCACGACAGAACAATCAGCCCCAGCATTTT,few,TRBJ1-5,.,TRBV6-1
CASSPRGRGVWNEQFF,TGTGCCAGCAGCCCAAGAGGACGGGGGGTATGGAATGAGCAGTTCTTC,few,TRBJ2-1,TRBD2,TRBV9